This T cell receptor (beta chain) appears in the sequencing data of a study of CD8+ T cells in alopecia areata. Overall study context: Treated patients were given 5 to 10 mg oral tofacitinib twice daily.

With respect to this clone: Antigen specificity is unknown.

After isolation, RNA underwent reverse transcription to generate cDNA as the sequencing template. The assay was immunoSEQ multiplex PCR, and TCRdb's table has in-frame clones only and misses some. The sample consists of 150,000 to 200,000 clones, around 60% of them appearing once. Study-wide findings and caveats: Lesional scalp, especially alopecia totalis/universalis, showed higher clonality than normal scalp. Scalp sample data also include resident alphabeta T cells from normal skin.

CDR1 and CDR2 from the germline V gene are LGHNT and FRNRAP. With 1 base removed from V and 12 bases from J, the gap between germline ends came to 8 bases. The CDR3 loop spans 11 amino acids. Alopecia areata patients provided lesional scalp punch biopsies and peripheral blood. The source was CD4+ T cells sorted from blood, collected at week 0. V is TRBV12-5 and J is TRBJ2-3, with D perhaps TRBD1 (5 bases). This TCR was recovered from a human donor with alopecia areata. The CDR3 loop is CASGLGGAQYF. The CDR3 nucleotides read TGTGCTAGTGGTTTGGGTGGGGCCCAGTATTTT.